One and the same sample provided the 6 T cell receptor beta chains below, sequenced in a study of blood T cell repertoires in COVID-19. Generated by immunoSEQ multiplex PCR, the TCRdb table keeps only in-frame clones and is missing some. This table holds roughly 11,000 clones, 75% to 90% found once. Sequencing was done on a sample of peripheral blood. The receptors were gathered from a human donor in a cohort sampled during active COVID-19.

The CDR3 loop reads CASSLTRTSGLDTQYF. The CDR3, as DNA: TGTGCCAGCAGCCTTACCCGGACTAGCGGTTTAGATACGCAGTATTTT. This chain uses TRBV7-3 with TRBJ2-3; TRBD2 agrees at 10 bases. The J segment lost 5 bases and the V segment lost 5 bases, leaving 10 bases of the junction unmatched. This CDR3 has 16 amino acids. Per germline, CDR1 SGHTA and CDR2 FQGTGA.

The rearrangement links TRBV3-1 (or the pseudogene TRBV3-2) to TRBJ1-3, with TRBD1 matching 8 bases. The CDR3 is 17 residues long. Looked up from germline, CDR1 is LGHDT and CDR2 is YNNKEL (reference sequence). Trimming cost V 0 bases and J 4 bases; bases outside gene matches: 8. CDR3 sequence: CASSQENRGYGGNTIYF. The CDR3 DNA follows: TGTGCCAGCAGCCAAGAGAACAGGGGGTATGGAGGAAACACCATATATTTT.

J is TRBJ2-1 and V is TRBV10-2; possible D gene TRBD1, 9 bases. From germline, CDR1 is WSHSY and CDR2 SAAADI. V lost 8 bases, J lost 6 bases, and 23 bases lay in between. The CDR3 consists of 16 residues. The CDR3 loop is CASRILQGAGGNEQFF. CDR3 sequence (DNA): TGCGCCAGCCGGATACTACAGGGGGCGGGGGGCAATGAGCAGTTCTTC.

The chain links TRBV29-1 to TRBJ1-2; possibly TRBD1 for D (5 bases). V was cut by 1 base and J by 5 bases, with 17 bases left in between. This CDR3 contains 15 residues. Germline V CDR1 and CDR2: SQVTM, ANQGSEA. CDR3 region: CSVEVSGGRGYGYTF. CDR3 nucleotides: TGCAGCGTTGAAGTATCCGGGGGAAGAGGTTATGGCTACACCTTC.

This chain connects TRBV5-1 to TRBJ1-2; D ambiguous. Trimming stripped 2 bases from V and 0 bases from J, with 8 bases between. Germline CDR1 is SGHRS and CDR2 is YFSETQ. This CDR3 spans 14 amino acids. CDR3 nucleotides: TGCGCCAGCAGCTTTGACACGGCTAACTATGGCTACACCTTC. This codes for CASSFDTANYGYTF. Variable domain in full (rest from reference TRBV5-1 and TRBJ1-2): KAGVTQTPRYLIKTRGQQVTLSCSPISGHRSVSWYQQTPGQGLQFLFEYFSETQRNKGNFPGRFSGRQFSNSRSEMNVSTLELGDSALYLCASSFDTANYGYTFGSGTRLTVV.

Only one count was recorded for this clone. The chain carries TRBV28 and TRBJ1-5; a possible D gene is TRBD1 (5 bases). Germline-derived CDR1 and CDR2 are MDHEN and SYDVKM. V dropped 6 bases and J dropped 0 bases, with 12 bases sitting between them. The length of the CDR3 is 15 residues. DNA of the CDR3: TGTGCCAGCAGAAGAGACAGTTATAGCAATCAGCCCCAGCATTTT. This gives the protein CASRRDSYSNQPQHF. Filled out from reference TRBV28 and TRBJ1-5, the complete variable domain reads DVKVTQSSRYLVKRTGEKVFLECVQDMDHENMFWYRQDPGLGLRLIYFSYDVKMKEKGDIPEGYSVSREKKERFSLILESASTNQTSMYLCASRRDSYSNQPQHFGDGTRLSIL.